These T cell receptor beta chains were read from a single sample in a study of multiple sclerosis patients with progressive multifocal leukoencephalopathy. Libraries were prepared by immunoSEQ multiplex PCR; TCRdb keeps only in-frame clonotypes and omits some of them. The profile covers tens of thousands of clones, with 85% appearing a single time and about an eighth taken by the ten largest. Source: PBMCs, taken from a patient treated with natalizumab. These receptors came from a woman aged 25 to 45 with progressive multifocal leukoencephalopathy. Each CDR3 is given with its conserved first and last residue. The D gene is left open where the match is weak. For some rows the clone size is stated as once, few or many, or as a class when expanded; others skip it.

J | length | D | size | V | CDR3 | DNA
TRBJ2-5 | 15 | TRBD2 | NA | TRBV5-1 | CASSPGTSGLETQYF | TGCGCCAGCAGCCCTGGGACTAGCGGGTTAGAGACCCAGTACTTC
TRBJ2-7 | 14 | TRBD1 | NA | TRBV7-2 | CASSPRTGGYEQYF | TGTGCCAGCAGCCCTCGGACAGGAGGCTACGAGCAGTACTTC
TRBJ2-1 | 15 | NA | NA | TRBV4-1 | CASSLLSESYNEQFF | TGCGCCAGCAGCCTTTTATCCGAGTCCTACAATGAGCAGTTCTTC
TRBJ1-2 | 18 | TRBD1 | NA | TRBV6-1 | CASSESSTFTGESYGYTF | TGTGCCAGCAGTGAATCCAGTACCTTTACAGGGGAGAGCTATGGCTACACCTTC
TRBJ2-1 | 15 | TRBD1 | few | TRBV6-4 | CASSDGTGDYNEQFF | TGTGCCAGCAGTGACGGTACAGGGGATTACAATGAGCAGTTCTTC
TRBJ2-2 | 12 | TRBD2 | NA | TRBV11-3 | CASSLGSSGLFF | TGTGCCAGCAGCTTAGGCTCTAGCGGGCTGTTTTTT
TRBJ2-1 | 18 | TRBD2 | NA | TRBV5-1 | CASSLFGLAGGGGDEQFF | TGCGCCAGCAGCTTGTTCGGACTAGCGGGAGGAGGGGGCGATGAGCAGTTCTTC
TRBJ1-6 | 16 | NA | NA | TRBV5-1 | CASSLVGDFYNSPLHF | TGCGCCAGCAGCTTGGTGGGGGATTTCTATAATTCACCCCTCCACTTT
TRBJ2-5 | 14 | TRBD2 | NA | TRBV7-9 | CASSSTSGEETQYF | TGTGCCAGCAGCTCGACTAGCGGGGAAGAGACCCAGTACTTC
TRBJ1-1 | 14 | TRBD1 | NA | TRBV5-6 | CASSSPTGGIEAFF | TGTGCCAGCAGCTCCCCGACAGGGGGAATTGAAGCTTTCTTT
TRBJ2-4 | 16 | NA | NA | TRBV10-2 | CASSEQTGIAKNIQYF | TGCGCCAGCAGTGAACAGACGGGGATAGCCAAAAACATTCAGTACTTC
TRBJ2-7 | 14 | NA | NA | TRBV11-2 | CASSLAARSYEQYF | TGTGCCAGCAGCTTAGCGGCTCGTTCCTACGAGCAGTACTTC
TRBJ1-6 | 17 | TRBD1 | few | TRBV19 | CASSRSAGGANNSPLHF | TGTGCCAGTAGCCGCTCAGCAGGGGGCGCGAATAATTCACCCCTCCACTTT
TRBJ2-1 | 12 | NA | NA | TRBV5-1 | CASSVQGNEQFF | TGCGCCAGCAGCGTCCAGGGGAATGAGCAGTTCTTC
TRBJ2-1 | 10 | NA | NA | TRBV11-2 | CASSSHRPIF | TGTGCCAGCAGCTCCCATCGTCCTATCTTC
TRBJ2-5 | 19 | TRBD2 | NA | TRBV13 | CASSLVGLTSGGVRETQYF | TGTGCCAGCAGCTTAGTCGGTCTGACTAGCGGGGGAGTGAGAGAGACCCAGTACTTC
TRBJ2-7 | 15 | TRBD2 | NA | TRBV5-5 | CASSQTGTRSYEQYF | TGTGCCAGCAGCCAGACCGGGACTAGAAGCTACGAGCAGTACTTC
TRBJ2-7 | 13 | NA | few | TRBV5-4 | CASRSSRGGEQYF | TGTGCCAGCAGATCTTCCAGGGGGGGCGAGCAGTACTTC
TRBJ2-7 | 12 | NA | NA | TRBV6-1 | CASSGGSYEQYF | TGTGCCAGCAGTGGGGGGTCATACGAGCAGTACTTC
TRBJ1-1 | 14 | NA | NA | TRBV28 | CASSLRRLNTEAFF | TGTGCTAGCAGTCTCCGTAGGCTGAACACTGAAGCTTTCTTT
TRBJ2-7 | 15 | TRBD1 | NA | TRBV5-1 | CASSSGGTGAYEQYF | TGCGCCAGCAGCTCTGGTGGGACAGGGGCCTACGAGCAGTACTTC
TRBJ1-5 | 18 | NA | NA | TRBV21-1 | CASSNRDRGIWCNQPQHF | TGTGCCAGCAGCAACCGGGACAGGGGAATATGGTGCAATCAGCCCCAGCATTTT
TRBJ2-7 | 11 | NA | NA | TRBV11-2 | CASGRGREQYF | TGTGCCAGCGGCCGGGGCAGGGAGCAGTACTTC
TRBJ1-2 | 14 | NA | NA | TRBV6-6 | CASSYNRVIFGYTF | TGTGCCAGCAGTTATAACAGGGTGATATTTGGCTACACCTTC
TRBJ1-3 | 15 | NA | NA | TRBV19 | CASSIDSFSGNTIYF | TGTGCCAGTAGTATCGACAGCTTCTCTGGAAACACCATATATTTT
TRBJ2-1 | 16 | NA | NA | TRBV6-6 | CASSYGLEDWKNEQFF | TGTGCCAGCAGTTACGGTCTTGAGGATTGGAAGAATGAGCAGTTCTTC
TRBJ2-3 | 14 | TRBD1 | NA | TRBV7-3 | CASSKDRSADTQYF | TGTGCCAGCAGCAAGGACAGGTCCGCAGATACGCAGTATTTT
TRBJ1-5 | 14 | TRBD1 | few | TRBV2 | CASSGTGEDQPQHF | TGTGCCAGCAGTGGGACAGGGGAGGATCAGCCCCAGCATTTT
TRBJ1-1 | 15 | TRBD1 | NA | TRBV6-5 | CASSTDRGLETEAFF | TGTGCCAGCAGCACAGACAGGGGGTTGGAAACTGAAGCTTTCTTT
TRBJ2-1 | 16 | TRBD2 | NA | TRBV7-3 | CASSPQRGAPYNEQFF | TGTGCCAGCAGCCCCCAGCGGGGGGCCCCCTACAATGAGCAGTTCTTC
TRBJ1-1 | 15 | TRBD1 | NA | TRBV5-1 | CASSLGPDRDTEAFF | TGCGCCAGCAGCTTGGGCCCAGACAGGGACACTGAAGCTTTCTTT
TRBJ2-3 | 15 | TRBD1 | NA | TRBV9 | CASSGGTASTDTQYF | TGTGCCAGCAGCGGGGGGACAGCAAGCACAGATACGCAGTATTTT
TRBJ2-2 | 15 | NA | NA | TRBV2 | CASRGIGSTTGELFF | TGTGCCAGCAGGGGAATCGGGAGTACCACCGGGGAGCTGTTTTTT
TRBJ1-5 | 15 | NA | NA | TRBV27 | CASPTRQNGNQPQHF | TGTGCCAGCCCCACACGACAGAATGGAAATCAGCCCCAGCATTTT
TRBJ1-4 | 15 | NA | NA | TRBV7-9 | CASMSEEPGAEKLFF | TGTGCCAGCATGTCGGAGGAGCCTGGAGCCGAAAAACTGTTTTTT
TRBJ2-7 | 14 | NA | NA | TRBV28 | CASTPFGASYEQYF | TGTGCCAGCACCCCGTTCGGTGCATCCTACGAGCAGTACTTC
TRBJ2-7 | 15 | TRBD2 | NA | TRBV7-2 | CASSSGLAGEKEQYF | TGTGCCAGCAGCTCCGGACTAGCGGGGGAGAAGGAGCAGTACTTC
TRBJ2-5 | 11 | NA | NA | TRBV28 | CASSSTQTQYF | TGTGCCAGCAGTTCTACTCAGACCCAGTACTTC
TRBJ2-3 | 15 | TRBD2 | NA | TRBV6-5 | CASRNTGGGTDTQYF | TGTGCCAGCAGGAACACGGGGGGGGGCACAGATACGCAGTATTTT
TRBJ1-4 | 13 | NA | NA | TRBV7-6 | CASSPSGTEKLFF | TGTGCCAGCAGCCCATCCGGGACAGAAAAACTGTTTTTT
TRBJ1-4 | 15 | NA | few | TRBV28 | CASSFPGSSYEKLFF | TGTGCCAGCAGTTTTCCAGGGAGCAGTTATGAAAAACTGTTTTTT
TRBJ2-7 | 16 | TRBD1 | few | TRBV5-1 | CASSEPGQGASYEQYF | TGCGCCAGCAGCGAGCCGGGACAGGGGGCATCCTACGAGCAGTACTTC
TRBJ2-3 | 14 | NA | NA | TRBV6-4 | CASSDLTGGGTWYF | TGTGCCAGCAGTGATCTTACGGGTGGAGGGACGTGGTATTTT
TRBJ2-7 | 15 | TRBD2 | NA | TRBV2 | CAAARGAGGAYEQYF | TGTGCCGCGGCCCGGGGGGCGGGGGGCGCTTACGAGCAGTACTTC
TRBJ1-1 | 15 | TRBD1 | NA | TRBV5-1 | CASSFGQGRNTEAFF | TGCGCCAGCAGCTTCGGACAGGGGCGGAACACTGAAGCTTTCTTT
TRBJ2-2 | 16 | TRBD1 | NA | TRBV9 | CASSPRDRGNTGELFF | TGTGCCAGCAGCCCACGGGACAGGGGGAACACCGGGGAGCTGTTTTTT
TRBJ2-7 | 13 | NA | NA | TRBV6-1 | CASSVSLVYEQYF | TGTGCCAGCAGTGTTTCCTTAGTCTACGAGCAGTACTTC
TRBJ2-6 | 15 | NA | NA | TRBV5-6 | CASSLGVSGANVLTF | TGTGCCAGCAGCTTGGGCGTCTCTGGGGCCAACGTCCTGACTTTC
TRBJ1-5 | 17 | NA | once | TRBV6-1 | CASSAGRNSYSNQPQHF | TGTGCCAGCAGTGCAGGGAGGAACTCTTATAGCAATCAGCCCCAGCATTTT
TRBJ2-2 | 15 | TRBD2 | NA | TRBV5-5 | CASSLRTSNAGELFF | TGTGCCAGCAGCTTGAGGACTAGCAACGCCGGGGAGCTGTTTTTT
TRBJ2-3 | 14 | TRBD2 | NA | TRBV6-5 | CASRRLAGTDTQYF | TGTGCCAGCAGACGACTAGCCGGGACAGATACGCAGTATTTT
TRBJ2-7 | 14 | NA | NA | TRBV28 | CASSGGQEVGEQYF | TGTGCCAGCAGCGGGGGGCAGGAGGTTGGCGAGCAGTACTTC
TRBJ2-2 | 16 | TRBD2 | once | TRBV11-3 | CASSLGGLAGPGELFF | TGTGCCAGCAGCTTAGGTGGCCTAGCGGGACCCGGGGAGCTGTTTTTT
TRBJ2-3 | 17 | TRBD2 | NA | TRBV6-1 | CASSDLLAGALEDTQYF | TGTGCCAGCAGTGATTTACTAGCGGGGGCCCTGGAAGATACGCAGTATTTT
TRBJ2-7 | 14 | TRBD2 | NA | TRBV5-4 | CASSLAGVSYEQYF | TGTGCCAGCAGCCTAGCGGGAGTGTCCTACGAGCAGTACTTC
TRBJ2-1 | 13 | NA | NA | TRBV18 | CASSPSSGNEQFF | TGTGCCAGCTCTCCCAGCTCGGGGAATGAGCAGTTCTTC
TRBJ1-1 | 15 | NA | NA | TRBV18 | CASSPGQGLNTEAFF | TGTGCCAGCTCACCAGGGCAGGGTCTGAACACTGAAGCTTTCTTT
TRBJ2-7 | 13 | TRBD1 | few | TRBV2 | CASSWDRAGEQYF | TGTGCCAGCAGTTGGGACAGGGCGGGGGAGCAGTACTTC
TRBJ1-6 | 14 | TRBD1 | NA | TRBV5-4 | CASSRTGLGAPLHF | TGTGCCAGCAGCCGGACAGGGTTAGGAGCACCCCTCCACTTT